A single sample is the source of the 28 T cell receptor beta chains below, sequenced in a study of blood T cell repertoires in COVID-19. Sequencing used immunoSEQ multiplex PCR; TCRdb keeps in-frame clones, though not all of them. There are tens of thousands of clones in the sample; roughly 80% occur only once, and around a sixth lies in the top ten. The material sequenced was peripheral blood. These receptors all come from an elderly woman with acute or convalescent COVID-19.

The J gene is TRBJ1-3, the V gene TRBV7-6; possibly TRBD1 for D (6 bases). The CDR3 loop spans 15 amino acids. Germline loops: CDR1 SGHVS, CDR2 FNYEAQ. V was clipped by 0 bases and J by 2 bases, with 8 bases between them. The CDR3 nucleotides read TGTGCCAGCAGCTTAGCCCCAGGGGCTGGAAACACCATATATTTT. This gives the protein CASSLAPGAGNTIYF.

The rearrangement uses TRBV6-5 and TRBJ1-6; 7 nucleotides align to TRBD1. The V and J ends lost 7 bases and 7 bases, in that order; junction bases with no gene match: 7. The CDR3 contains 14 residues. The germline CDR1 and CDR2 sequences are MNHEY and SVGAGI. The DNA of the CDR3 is TGTGCCAGCAAACCTTCGGGACAGAATTCACCCCTCCACTTT. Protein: CASKPSGQNSPLHF.

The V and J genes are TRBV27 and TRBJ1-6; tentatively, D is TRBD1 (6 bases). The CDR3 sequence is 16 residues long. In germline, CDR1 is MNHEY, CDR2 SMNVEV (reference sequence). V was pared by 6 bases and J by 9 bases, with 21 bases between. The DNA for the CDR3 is TGTGCCAGCAGGAGTAGCATCGACAGGATAGGTTCACCCCTCCACTTT. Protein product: CASRSSIDRIGSPLHF.

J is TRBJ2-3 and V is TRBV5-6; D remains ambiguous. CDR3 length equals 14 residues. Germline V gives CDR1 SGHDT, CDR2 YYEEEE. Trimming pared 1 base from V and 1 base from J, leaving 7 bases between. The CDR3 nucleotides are TGTGCCAGCAGCTTGTCCCAGGGCACAGATACGCAGTATTTT. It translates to CASSLSQGTDTQYF. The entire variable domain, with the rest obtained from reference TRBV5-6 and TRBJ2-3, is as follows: DAGVTQSPTHLIKTRGQQVTLRCSPKSGHDTVSWYQQALGQGPQFIFQYYEEEERQRGNFPDRFSGHQFPNYSSELNVNALLLGDSALYLCASSLSQGTDTQYFGPGTRLTVL.

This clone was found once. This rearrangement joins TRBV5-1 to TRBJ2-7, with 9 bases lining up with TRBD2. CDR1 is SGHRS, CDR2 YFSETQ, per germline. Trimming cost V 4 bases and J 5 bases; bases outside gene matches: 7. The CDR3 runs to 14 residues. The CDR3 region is CASSTGLAYHEQYF. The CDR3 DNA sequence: TGCGCCAGCAGCACGGGACTAGCTTACCACGAGCAGTACTTC.

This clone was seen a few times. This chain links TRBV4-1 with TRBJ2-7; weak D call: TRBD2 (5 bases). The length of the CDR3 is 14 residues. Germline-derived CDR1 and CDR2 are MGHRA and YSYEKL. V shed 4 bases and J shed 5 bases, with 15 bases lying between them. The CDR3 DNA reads TGCGCCAGCAGCCCGAGGGCTAGCCTGAACGAGCAGTACTTC. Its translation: CASSPRASLNEQYF.

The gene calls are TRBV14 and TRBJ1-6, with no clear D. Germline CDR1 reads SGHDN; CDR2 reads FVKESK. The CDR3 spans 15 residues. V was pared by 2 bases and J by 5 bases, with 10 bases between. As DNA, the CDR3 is TGTGCCAGCAGCCAACTTCTTACGGATAATTCACCCCTCCACTTT. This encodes CASSQLLTDNSPLHF.

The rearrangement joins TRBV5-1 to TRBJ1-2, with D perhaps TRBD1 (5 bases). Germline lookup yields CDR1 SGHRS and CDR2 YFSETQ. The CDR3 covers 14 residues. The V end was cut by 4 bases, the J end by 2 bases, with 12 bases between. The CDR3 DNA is TGCGCCAGCAGCCCGCAACAGGAGAACTATGGCTACACCTTC. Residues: CASSPQQENYGYTF.

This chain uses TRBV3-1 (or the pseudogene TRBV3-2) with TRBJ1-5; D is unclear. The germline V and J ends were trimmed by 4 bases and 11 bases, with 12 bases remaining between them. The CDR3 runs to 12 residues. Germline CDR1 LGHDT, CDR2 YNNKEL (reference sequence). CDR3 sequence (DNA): TGTGCCAGCAGCCCCGGGAATCAAGCCCAGCATTTT. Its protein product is CASSPGNQAQHF.

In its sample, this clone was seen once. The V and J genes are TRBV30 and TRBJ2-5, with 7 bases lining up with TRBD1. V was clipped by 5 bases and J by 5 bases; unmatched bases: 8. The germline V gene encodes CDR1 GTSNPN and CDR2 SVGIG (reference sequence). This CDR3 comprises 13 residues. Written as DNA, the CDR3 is TGTGCCTGGGCCACAGGGGCCCGGGAGACCCAGTACTTC. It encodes CAWATGARETQYF.

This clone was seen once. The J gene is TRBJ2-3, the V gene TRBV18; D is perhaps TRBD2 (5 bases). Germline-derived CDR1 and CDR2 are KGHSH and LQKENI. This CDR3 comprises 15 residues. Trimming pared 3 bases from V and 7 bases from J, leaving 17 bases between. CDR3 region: CASSPPGLRTNTQYF. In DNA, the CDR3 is TGTGCCAGCTCACCTCCCGGACTCCGCACGAATACGCAGTATTTT. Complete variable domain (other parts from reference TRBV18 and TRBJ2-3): NAGVMQNPRHLVRRRGQEARLRCSPMKGHSHVYWYRQLPEEGLKFMVYLQKENIIDESGMPKERFSAEFPKEGPSILRIQQVVRGDSAAYFCASSPPGLRTNTQYFGPGTRLTVL.

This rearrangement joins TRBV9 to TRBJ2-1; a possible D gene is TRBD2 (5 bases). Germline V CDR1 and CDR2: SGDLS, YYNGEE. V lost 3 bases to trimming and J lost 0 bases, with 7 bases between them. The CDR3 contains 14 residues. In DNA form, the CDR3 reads TGTGCCAGCAGCGGCGGGCTCTCCTACAATGAGCAGTTCTTC. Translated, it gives CASSGGLSYNEQFF.

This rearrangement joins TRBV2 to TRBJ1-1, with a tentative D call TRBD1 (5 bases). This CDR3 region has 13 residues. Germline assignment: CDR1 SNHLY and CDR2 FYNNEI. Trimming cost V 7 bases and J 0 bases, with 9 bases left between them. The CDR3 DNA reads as TGTGCCAGCAACCAGGACATGAACACTGAAGCTTTCTTT. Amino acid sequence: CASNQDMNTEAFF.

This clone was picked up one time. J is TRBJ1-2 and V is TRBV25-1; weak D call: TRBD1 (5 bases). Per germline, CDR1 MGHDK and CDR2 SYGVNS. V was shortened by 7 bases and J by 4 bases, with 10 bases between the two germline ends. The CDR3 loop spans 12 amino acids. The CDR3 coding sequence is TGTGCCAGCAACACGGGGGTCTATGGCTACACCTTC. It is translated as CASNTGVYGYTF.

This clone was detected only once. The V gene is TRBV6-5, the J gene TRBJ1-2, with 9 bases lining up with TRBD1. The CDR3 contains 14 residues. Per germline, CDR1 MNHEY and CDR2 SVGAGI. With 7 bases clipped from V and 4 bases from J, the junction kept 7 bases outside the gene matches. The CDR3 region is CASTLQGAGYGYTF. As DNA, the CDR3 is TGTGCCAGCACCTTACAGGGGGCAGGCTATGGCTACACCTTC.

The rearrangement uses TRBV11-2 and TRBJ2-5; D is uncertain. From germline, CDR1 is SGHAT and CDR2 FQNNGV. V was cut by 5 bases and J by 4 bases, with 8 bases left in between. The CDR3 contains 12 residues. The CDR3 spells CASSPSGETQYF. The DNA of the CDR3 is TGTGCCAGCAGCCCGTCGGGAGAGACCCAGTACTTC.

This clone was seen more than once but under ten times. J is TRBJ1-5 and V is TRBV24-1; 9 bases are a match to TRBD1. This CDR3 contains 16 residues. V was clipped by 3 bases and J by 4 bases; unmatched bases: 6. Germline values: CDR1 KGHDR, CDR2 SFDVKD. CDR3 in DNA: TGTGCCACCAGTGATGCGGGACAGGGCGAAAATCAGCCCCAGCATTTT. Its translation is CATSDAGQGENQPQHF.

The CDR3 DNA is TGTGCCAGCTCGCAACAGGGATCTCCCTACGAGCAGTACTTC. Residues: CASSQQGSPYEQYF. This chain uses TRBV18 with TRBJ2-7, with a tentative D call TRBD1 (6 bases). Deletions cut 6 bases from V and 2 bases from J, with 14 bases between. Germline-derived CDR1 and CDR2 are KGHSH and LQKENI. This CDR3 has 14 residues.

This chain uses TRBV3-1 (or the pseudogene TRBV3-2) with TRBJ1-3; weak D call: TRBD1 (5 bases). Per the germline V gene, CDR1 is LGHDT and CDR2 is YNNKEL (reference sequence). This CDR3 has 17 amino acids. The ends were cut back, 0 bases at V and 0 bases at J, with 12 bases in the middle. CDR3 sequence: CASSQDRQTNSGNTIYF. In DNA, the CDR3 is TGTGCCAGCAGCCAAGACAGACAGACCAACTCTGGAAACACCATATATTTT.

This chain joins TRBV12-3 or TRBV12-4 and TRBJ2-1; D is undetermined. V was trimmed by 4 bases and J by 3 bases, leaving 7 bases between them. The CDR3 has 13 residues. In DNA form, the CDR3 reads TGTGCCAGCAGTTCCCCCCTCTACAATGAGCAGTTCTTC. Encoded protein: CASSSPLYNEQFF.

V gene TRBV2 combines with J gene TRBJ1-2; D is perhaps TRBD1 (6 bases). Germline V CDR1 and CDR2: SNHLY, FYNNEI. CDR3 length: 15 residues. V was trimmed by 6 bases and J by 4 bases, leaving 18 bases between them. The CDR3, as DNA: TGTGCCAGCAGGCTGGGGGCAGGAGGCCCCTATGGCTACACCTTC. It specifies CASRLGAGGPYGYTF.

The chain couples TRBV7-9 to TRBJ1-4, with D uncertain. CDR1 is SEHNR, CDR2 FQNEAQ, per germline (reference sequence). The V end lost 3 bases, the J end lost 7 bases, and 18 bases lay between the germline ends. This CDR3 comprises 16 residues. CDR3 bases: TGTGCCAGCAGCTTCCGACAAAATCGGGGTTTTGAAAAACTGTTTTTT. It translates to CASSFRQNRGFEKLFF. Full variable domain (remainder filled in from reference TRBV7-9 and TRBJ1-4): DTGVSQNPRHKITKRGQNVTFRCDPISEHNRLYWYRQTLGQGPEFLTYFQNEAQLEKSRLLSDRFSAERPKGSFSTLEIQRTEQGDSAMYLCASSFRQNRGFEKLFFGSGTQLSVL.

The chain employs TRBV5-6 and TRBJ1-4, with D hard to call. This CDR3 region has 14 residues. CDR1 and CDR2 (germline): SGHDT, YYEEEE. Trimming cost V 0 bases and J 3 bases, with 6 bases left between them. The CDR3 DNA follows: TGTGCCAGCAGCTTGGCGGGTGCTAATGAAAAACTGTTTTTT. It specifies CASSLAGANEKLFF.

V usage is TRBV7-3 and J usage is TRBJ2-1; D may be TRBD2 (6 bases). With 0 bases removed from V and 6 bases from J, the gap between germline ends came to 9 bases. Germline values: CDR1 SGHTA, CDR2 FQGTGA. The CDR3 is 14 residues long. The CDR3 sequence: CASSLTGTSNEQFF. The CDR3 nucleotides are TGTGCCAGCAGCTTAACGGGGACTTCCAATGAGCAGTTCTTC.

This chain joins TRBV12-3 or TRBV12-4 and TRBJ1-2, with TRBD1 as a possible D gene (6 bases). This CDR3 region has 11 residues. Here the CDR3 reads CTTGNYYGYTF. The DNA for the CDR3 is TGTACCACAGGGAACTACTATGGCTACACCTTC.

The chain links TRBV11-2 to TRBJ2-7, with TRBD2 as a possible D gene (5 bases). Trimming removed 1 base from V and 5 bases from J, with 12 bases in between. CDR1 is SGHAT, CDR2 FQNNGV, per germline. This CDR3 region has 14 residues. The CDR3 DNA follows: TGTGCCAGCAGCTTAGTCGGGATGGCCCACGAGCAGTACTTC. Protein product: CASSLVGMAHEQYF.

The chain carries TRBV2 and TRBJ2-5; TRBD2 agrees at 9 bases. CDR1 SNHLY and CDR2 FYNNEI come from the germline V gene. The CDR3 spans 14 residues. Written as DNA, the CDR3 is TGTACTTTGGGAGCGGGGGGTCGCCAAGAGACCCAGTACTTC. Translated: CTLGAGGRQETQYF.

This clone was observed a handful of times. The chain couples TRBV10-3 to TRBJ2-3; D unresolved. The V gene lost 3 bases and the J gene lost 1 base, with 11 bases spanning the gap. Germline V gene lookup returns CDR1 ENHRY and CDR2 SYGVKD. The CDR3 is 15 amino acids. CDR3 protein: CAISDPLRGTDTQYF. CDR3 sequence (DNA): TGTGCCATCAGTGACCCACTACGGGGCACAGATACGCAGTATTTT.